Each of the 19 T cell receptor beta chains below was sequenced from the same sample in a study of blood T cell repertoires in COVID-19. The method was immunoSEQ multiplex PCR; TCRdb's version includes in-frame clones alone and lacks a portion of them. The table lists around 200,000 clones, around 84% of them singletons. Sequenced: peripheral blood. All receptors derive from a woman aged 80 or older with active or convalescent COVID-19.

V and J are TRBV3-1 (or the pseudogene TRBV3-2) and TRBJ2-1; 10 positions match TRBD2. The trim removed 4 bases at V and 4 bases at J, leaving 7 bases unmatched. This CDR3 contains 16 residues. Germline V CDR1 and CDR2: LGHDT, YNNKEL (reference sequence). DNA of the CDR3: TGTGCCAGCAGCCGCCCCCCTAGCGGGGGATACAATGAGCAGTTCTTC. This gives the protein CASSRPPSGGYNEQFF.

The V and J genes are TRBV6-2 or TRBV6-3 and TRBJ1-2; a weak D match, TRBD1 (5 bases). The ends were cut back, 4 bases at V and 3 bases at J, with 12 bases in the middle. The CDR3 sequence is 14 residues long. Per germline, CDR1 MNHEY and CDR2 SVGEGT. The CDR3 sequence is CASSLGPVYYGYTF. As DNA, the CDR3 is TGTGCCAGCAGTTTGGGGCCAGTATACTATGGCTACACCTTC.

The chain employs TRBV14 and TRBJ2-3; 10 positions agree with TRBD1. The CDR3 covers 17 residues. Germline-derived CDR1 and CDR2 are SGHDN and FVKESK. The V gene end was trimmed by 2 bases and the J gene end by 3 bases; junction bases not matched to a gene: 8. DNA of the CDR3: TGTGCCAGCAGCCAACCTTTTGGGACAGGGGTGACAGATACGCAGTATTTT. Translation gives CASSQPFGTGVTDTQYF.

The count of this clone is one. The chain has TRBV18 and TRBJ1-4; D remains unclear. From germline, CDR1 is KGHSH and CDR2 LQKENI. Trimming pared 0 bases from V and 8 bases from J, leaving 13 bases between. The CDR3 has 15 amino acids. In nucleotides, the CDR3 is TGTGCCAGCTCACCACCGCTGTCCCCGGGGGAAAAACTGTTTTTT. Amino acid sequence: CASSPPLSPGEKLFF. The variable domain in full, completed from reference TRBV18 and TRBJ1-4, reads NAGVMQNPRHLVRRRGQEARLRCSPMKGHSHVYWYRQLPEEGLKFMVYLQKENIIDESGMPKERFSAEFPKEGPSILRIQQVVRGDSAAYFCASSPPLSPGEKLFFGSGTQLSVL.

V gene TRBV29-1 combines with J gene TRBJ2-3, with D hard to call. Trimming took 4 bases from V and 11 from J, leaving 10 bases between them. Germline values: CDR1 SQVTM, CDR2 ANQGSEA. This CDR3 has 10 residues. In DNA form, the CDR3 reads TGCAGCGTTGTTCAGCGCAAGCAGTATTTT. The encoded protein is CSVVQRKQYF.

The chain uses TRBV6-5 and TRBJ1-4; tentative D call: TRBD1 (5 bases). CDR1 and CDR2 (germline): MNHEY, SVGAGI. This CDR3 has 15 amino acids. Trimming removed 5 bases at V and 4 bases at J, with 14 bases between. The CDR3 sequence is CASSRSYRFNEKLFF. CDR3 bases: TGTGCCAGCAGTCGCTCCTACAGGTTTAATGAAAAACTGTTTTTT.

The chain employs TRBV2 and TRBJ2-5, with D maybe TRBD2 (6 bases). CDR3 length equals 16 residues. CDR1 and CDR2 from the germline V gene are SNHLY and FYNNEI. The V end lost 5 bases, the J end lost 5 bases, and 21 bases lay between the germline ends. The CDR3 DNA follows: TGTGCCAGCAGTTTTTTGGGACTGGGTGGGGTGGAGACCCAGTACTTC. Amino acid sequence: CASSFLGLGGVETQYF.

The chain combines TRBV6-2 or TRBV6-3 with TRBJ1-5; no reliable D call. The CDR3 runs 13 residues. CDR1 is MNHEY and CDR2 is SVGEGT in the germline V gene. V was shortened by 0 bases and J by 7 bases, with 7 bases between the two germline ends. CDR3 loop: CASSYSRRQPQHF. CDR3 in DNA: TGTGCCAGCAGTTACTCAAGGCGGCAGCCCCAGCATTTT.

The chain links TRBV20-1 to TRBJ2-3, with D possibly matching TRBD2 (5 bases). Germline V gives CDR1 DFQATT, CDR2 SNEGSKA (reference sequence). The CDR3 is made up of 12 amino acids. V lost 3 bases and J 4 bases, leaving 8 bases between the germline ends. As DNA, the CDR3 is TGCAGTGCTAGTACGGGGTCAGATACGCAGTATTTT. This translates into CSASTGSDTQYF.

The rearrangement links TRBV5-1 to TRBJ2-5; D gene unclear. This CDR3 region has 14 residues. The germline V gene has CDR1 SGHRS and CDR2 YFSETQ. Trimming cost V 0 bases and J 1 base, with 7 bases left between them. CDR3 sequence: CASSLAGPQETQYF. The CDR3 bases are TGCGCCAGCAGCTTGGCGGGTCCCCAAGAGACCCAGTACTTC.

This clone was seen once. The chain joins TRBV6-2 or TRBV6-3 to TRBJ2-1; 9 nucleotides agree with TRBD2. Germline V gene data show CDR1 as MNHEY and CDR2 as SVGEGT. The CDR3 consists of 19 residues. The V gene end was trimmed by 2 bases and the J gene end by 3 bases; junction bases not matched to a gene: 14. The CDR3 nucleotides are TGTGCCAGCAGTTACGTAGCTAGCGGGGCCACGCCCTACTACAATGAGCAGTTCTTC. Translated, it gives CASSYVASGATPYYNEQFF.

The chain employs TRBV11-2 and TRBJ2-5, with 7 nucleotides matching TRBD2. Germline CDR1 is SGHAT and CDR2 is FQNNGV. The length of the CDR3 is 17 residues. V dropped 4 bases and J dropped 2; count of bases not matched to a gene: 13. The CDR3 nucleotides read TGTGCCAGCAGCTCCAATGAGCGGGGCTGGGGACAAGAGACCCAGTACTTC. This codes for CASSSNERGWGQETQYF.

This clone was detected only a few times. The chain links TRBV7-9 to TRBJ1-6; no clear D gene. This CDR3 has 14 residues. V lost 5 bases and J 8 bases, leaving 13 bases between the germline ends. Germline V gene sequence: CDR1 SEHNR, CDR2 FQNEAQ (reference sequence). The CDR3 region has the DNA TGTGCCAGCAGCCCTGGGTTCGGAGATTCACCCCTCCACTTT. Translation: CASSPGFGDSPLHF.

V is TRBV7-2 and J is TRBJ2-1, with 9 nucleotides matching TRBD2. Germline CDR1 and CDR2: SGHTA and FQGNSA. The junction had 5 bases not matched to a gene; V was cut back by 5 bases and J by 0 bases. This CDR3 has 16 amino acids. The CDR3 DNA is TGTGCCAGCAGCGAGACTAGCGGAAGCTCCTACAATGAGCAGTTCTTC. Its translation is CASSETSGSSYNEQFF.

The genes are TRBV5-5 and TRBJ1-1; the match to TRBD1 covers 8 bases. The CDR3 consists of 17 residues. J gave up 3 bases and V 0 bases, and 10 bases lay outside the gene matches. In germline, CDR1 is SGHKS, CDR2 YYEKEE (reference sequence). CDR3 sequence reads: CASSLVRSGGGYTEAFF. DNA of the CDR3: TGTGCCAGCAGCTTGGTACGGTCAGGGGGCGGTTACACTGAAGCTTTCTTT.

The chain joins TRBV30 to TRBJ2-3, with D possibly matching TRBD2 (5 bases). The V end lost 2 bases, the J end lost 12 bases, and 15 bases lay between the germline ends. Germline values: CDR1 GTSNPN, CDR2 SVGIG (reference sequence). This CDR3 is built from 12 residues. DNA of the CDR3: TGTGCCTGGAGTTGGCACGGCGGGTACCAGTATTTT. This sequence encodes CAWSWHGGYQYF.

The chain links TRBV5-6 to TRBJ2-3; D perhaps matches TRBD2 (6 bases). The V gene lost 0 bases and the J gene lost 1 base, with 9 bases spanning the gap. The length of the CDR3 is 15 residues. Germline CDR1 SGHDT, CDR2 YYEEEE. The CDR3 spells CASSLERAGTDTQYF. The CDR3 bases are TGTGCCAGCAGCTTGGAGCGGGCGGGCACAGATACGCAGTATTTT.

The chain joins TRBV20-1 to TRBJ2-1; a weak D match, TRBD1 (6 bases). Germline CDR1 DFQATT, CDR2 SNEGSKA (reference sequence). Trimming pared 5 bases from V and 5 bases from J, leaving 7 bases between. This CDR3 comprises 11 residues. CDR3 DNA sequence: TGCAGTGCTCGACAGGACAATGAGCAGTTCTTC. Translating gives CSARQDNEQFF.

The rearrangement uses TRBV2 and TRBJ1-1, with a tentative D call TRBD1 (5 bases). The ends were cut back, 5 bases at V and 0 bases at J, with 13 bases in the middle. The CDR3 is 15 amino acids. Germline CDR1 SNHLY, CDR2 FYNNEI. The CDR3 is CASSPRDRVNTEAFF. CDR3 DNA sequence: TGTGCCAGCAGTCCACGAGACAGAGTGAACACTGAAGCTTTCTTT. The whole variable domain, remainder taken from reference TRBV2 and TRBJ1-1, is EPEVTQTPSHQVTQMGQEVILRCVPISNHLYFYWYRQILGQKVEFLVSFYNNEISEKSEIFDDQFSVERPDGSNFTLKIRSTKLEDSAMYFCASSPRDRVNTEAFFGQGTRLTVV.